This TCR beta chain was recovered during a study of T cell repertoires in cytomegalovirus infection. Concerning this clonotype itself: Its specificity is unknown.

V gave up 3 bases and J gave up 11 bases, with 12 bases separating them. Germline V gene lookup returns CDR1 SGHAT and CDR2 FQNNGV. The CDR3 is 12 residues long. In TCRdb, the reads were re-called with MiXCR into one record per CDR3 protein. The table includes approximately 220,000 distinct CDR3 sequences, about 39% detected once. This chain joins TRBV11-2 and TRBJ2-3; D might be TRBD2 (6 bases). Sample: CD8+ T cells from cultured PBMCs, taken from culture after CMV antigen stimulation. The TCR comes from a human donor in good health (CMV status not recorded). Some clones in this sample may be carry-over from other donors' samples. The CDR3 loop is CASSFGGEVQYF. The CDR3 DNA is TGTGCCAGCAGCTTTGGAGGGGAGGTGCAGTATTTT.